The source of this TCR beta chain is a study of technical replicates of blood from a few donors. The count of this clone is one. Profiled with immunoSEQ multiplex PCR; TCRdb holds only in-frame clones, not every one. The data hold fewer than 65,000 clones, with around nine tenths observed a single time. Looked up from germline, CDR1 is SGHDT and CDR2 is YYEEEE. With 2 bases clipped from V and 7 bases from J, the junction kept 5 bases outside the gene matches. The CDR3 loop spans 14 amino acids. The TCR was taken from a human donor in good health. Some clones in this sample may be carry-over from other donors' samples. Sequenced input: PBMCs. The chain uses TRBV5-6 and TRBJ2-2, with TRBD1 matching over 7 bases. CDR3 protein: CASSFRQGGGELFF. The CDR3 nucleotides are TGTGCCAGCAGCTTCAGACAGGGTGGCGGGGAGCTGTTTTTT.